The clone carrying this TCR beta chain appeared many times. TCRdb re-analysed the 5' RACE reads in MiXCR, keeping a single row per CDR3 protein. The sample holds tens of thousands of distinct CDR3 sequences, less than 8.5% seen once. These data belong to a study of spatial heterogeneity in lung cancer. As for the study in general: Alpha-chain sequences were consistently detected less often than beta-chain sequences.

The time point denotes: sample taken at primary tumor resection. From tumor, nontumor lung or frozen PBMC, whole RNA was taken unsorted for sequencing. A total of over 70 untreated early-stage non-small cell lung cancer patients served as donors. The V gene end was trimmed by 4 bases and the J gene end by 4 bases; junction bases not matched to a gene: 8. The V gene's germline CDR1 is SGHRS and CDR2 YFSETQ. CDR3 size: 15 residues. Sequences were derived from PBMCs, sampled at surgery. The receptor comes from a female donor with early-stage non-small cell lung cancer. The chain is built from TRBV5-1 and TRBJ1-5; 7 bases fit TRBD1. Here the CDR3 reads CASSLETGTNQPQHF. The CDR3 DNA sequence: TGCGCCAGCAGCCTAGAGACAGGGACGAATCAGCCCCAGCATTTT.